This record looks at one T cell receptor (beta chain) sequence and its context. This clonotype has a handful of counts. Its antigen is currently not known. No per-base quality is available; no much larger clone lies one base away. The data stem from a study of CD8 T cells in ankylosing spondylitis (dated by TCRdb to 2016 to 2017). Context from the whole study: The study profiled T cell receptor beta repertoires in healthy donors and ankylosing spondylitis patients to find disease-linked TCR variants. The full study cohort comprised about 24 ankylosing spondylitis patients and 85 to 120 healthy donors. Peripheral blood samples were taken, and synovial fluid was additionally collected from ankylosing spondylitis patients.

V sheds 3 bases and J sheds 1 base, leaving 11 bases between their ends. CDR1 is given as DFQATT and CDR2 as SNEGSKA, both from the germline V gene (reference sequence). There are 14 amino acids in the CDR3, from cysteine to phenylalanine inclusive. Of the read, only the CDR3 DNA is kept; its 42 bases are in frame from base 1. TCRdb lists the instrument as Illumina HiSeq 2500. TCR beta libraries were prepared by quantitative 5'-RACE with molecular barcodes. The study's own analysis went as follows. To identify disease-linked TCR variants, a new computational method was used, one built on a probabilistic model of VDJ rearrangement. In-frame beta chains were kept once TCRdb had trimmed the public reads at Q25 with fastp and called clones with MiXCR. Rows are combined by CDR3 protein, so each entry shows the most common genes and DNA. These V and J calls originate from TCRdb's pipeline instead of the authors' own analysis. This sample lists about 160,000 distinct CDR3 sequences; about 16% were detected once. The ten largest clones capture approximately 7.8% of the sample.

Broader findings and caveats from the paper: Some motif variants were previously reported in synovial fluid and blood of reactive arthritis patients, suggesting common disease-initiation mechanisms. A CD8+ phenotype was shown by the disease-linked clones, which were found at relatively low frequencies in peripheral blood. Blood from ankylosing spondylitis patients appeared to be characterized by a TCR beta motif composed of eight highly homologous amino acid variants. The disease-linked clones were reported to be significantly enriched in matched synovial fluid samples from ankylosing spondylitis patients.

The source is a male donor with ankylosing spondylitis or in good health (not recorded which). This receptor chain uses TRBV20-1 and TRBJ2-3, with no confidently assigned D gene. The sequenced sample consisted of blood, either unsorted or a sorted T cell fraction (not recorded which). The sequenced DNA is TGCAGTGCTAGGGATCGGCAGGGCACAGATACGCAGTATTTT. Translated, this gives CSARDRQGTDTQYF.